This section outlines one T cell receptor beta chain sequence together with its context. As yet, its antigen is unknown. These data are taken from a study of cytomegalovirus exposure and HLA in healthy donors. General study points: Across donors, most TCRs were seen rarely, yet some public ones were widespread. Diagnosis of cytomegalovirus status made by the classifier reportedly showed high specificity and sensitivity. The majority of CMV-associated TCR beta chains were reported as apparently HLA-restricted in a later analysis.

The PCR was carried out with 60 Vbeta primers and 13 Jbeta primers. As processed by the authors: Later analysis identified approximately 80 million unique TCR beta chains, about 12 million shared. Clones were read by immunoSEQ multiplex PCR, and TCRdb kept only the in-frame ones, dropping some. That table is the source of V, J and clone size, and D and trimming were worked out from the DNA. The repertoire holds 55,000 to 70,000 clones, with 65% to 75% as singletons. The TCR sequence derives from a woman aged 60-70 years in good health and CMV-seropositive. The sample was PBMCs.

The CDR3: CASSYTDSWLSPQHF. CDR3 in DNA: TGTGCCAGCAGCTACACTGACAGTTGGCTCAGTCCCCAGCATTTT. The V and J genes are TRBV5-5 and TRBJ1-5; a possible D gene is TRBD1 (5 bases). Per germline, CDR1 SGHKS and CDR2 YYEKEE (reference sequence). This CDR3 contains 15 residues. With 3 bases removed from V and 10 bases from J, the gap between germline ends came to 20 bases.